A selection of T cell receptor beta chains follows, all from one sample in a study of CD8+CD57+ T cells in acquired aplastic anemia. MiXCR, run by TCRdb on the reads, gives a single entry per CDR3 protein. The sample has roughly 93,000 distinct CDR3 sequences, around 68% seen once. Source material: sorted CD4+, CD8+, or CD8+CD57+ T cells (not recorded which) from PBMCs. The receptors here all came from a human donor with aplastic anemia. Each CDR3 is given with its conserved first and last residue. D genes are given only for firm matches. The size entry is marked missing in some rows and otherwise reads once, few, many or a size class.

V,J,D,size,DNA,CDR3
TRBV11-1,TRBJ2-2,NA,NA,TGTGCCAGCAGCTTTCGCCTGCCTAAACAGAACACCGGGGAGCTGTTTTTT,CASSFRLPKQNTGELFF
TRBV24-1,TRBJ2-1,NA,NA,TGTGCCACCAGTGATTTCACAGGAGGGTCCTACAATGAGCAGTTCTTC,CATSDFTGGSYNEQFF
TRBV29-1,TRBJ2-1,NA,NA,TGCAGCGTTGCGTCGGCCACTAGCCGAACCTACAATGAGCAGTTCTTC,CSVASATSRTYNEQFF
TRBV5-6,TRBJ1-2,NA,NA,TGTGCCAGCAGCTTGGGGGGATCTGGCTACACCTTC,CASSLGGSGYTF
TRBV11-2,TRBJ2-2,NA,few,TGTGCCAGCAGCTTAATCAGAGCGGACACCGGGGAGCTGTTTTTT,CASSLIRADTGELFF
TRBV10-1,TRBJ2-1,NA,few,TGCGCCAGCAGGGGTAGCGGTCCAGACAATGAGCAGTTCTTC,CASRGSGPDNEQFF
TRBV7-3,TRBJ2-3,NA,NA,TGTGCCAGCAGCTTAAACGGGGCGGGTAGCACAGATACGCAGTATTTT,CASSLNGAGSTDTQYF
TRBV20-1,TRBJ1-5,NA,NA,TGCAGTGCTAGCGAGGACGAAGTCAATCAGCCCCAGCATTTT,CSASEDEVNQPQHF
TRBV24-1,TRBJ2-7,NA,few,TGTGCCACCAGTGGTTCAGGGGGGATGCAGTACTTC,CATSGSGGMQYF
TRBV24-1,TRBJ2-3,NA,NA,TGTGCCACCAGTGCGCTGTCGACAGATACGCAGTATTTT,CATSALSTDTQYF
TRBV15,TRBJ2-2,TRBD1,once,TGTGCCACCAGCAGACAGGGGGTAGAGAACACCGGGGAGCTGTTTTTT,CATSRQGVENTGELFF
TRBV19,TRBJ2-5,NA,many,TGTGCCAGTAGTATGTGGGGGCCCAGCGGAGAGACCCAGTACTTC,CASSMWGPSGETQYF
TRBV29-1,TRBJ2-3,TRBD1,NA,TGCAGCGTTGAAGGGCAGGGGGTCACAGATACGCAGTATTTT,CSVEGQGVTDTQYF
TRBV2,TRBJ2-7,NA,NA,TGTGCCAGCAGTGAGGGACCCTACGAGCAGTACTTC,CASSEGPYEQYF
TRBV19,TRBJ1-5,NA,few,TGTGCCAGTAGTATCCCCAACAGGGATCAGCCCCAGCATTTT,CASSIPNRDQPQHF
TRBV20-1,TRBJ2-7,TRBD1,few,TGCAGTGCGTCACCGGGACAGGGTGTTTACGAGCAGTACTTC,CSASPGQGVYEQYF
TRBV20-1,TRBJ1-2,NA,NA,TGCAGTGCTAGAGCCGGGACCTATGGCTACACCTTC,CSARAGTYGYTF
TRBV9,TRBJ1-2,NA,many,TGTGCCAGCAGCGCACGAGACCGGGGTGGCTACACCTTC,CASSARDRGGYTF
TRBV12-3/TRBV12-4,TRBJ1-2,TRBD1,NA,TGTGCCAGCAGTCGAAACCGCGAGGGACAGGAGGATGGCTACACCTTC,CASSRNREGQEDGYTF
TRBV10-2,TRBJ2-3,NA,many,TGCGCCAGCAAAAACCTAGGGCCCACAGATACGCAGTATTTT,CASKNLGPTDTQYF
TRBV24-1,TRBJ2-3,NA,NA,TGTGCCACCAGTGTTGGGCAGGGAAGTGCAGGTACGCAGTATTTT,CATSVGQGSAGTQYF
TRBV15,TRBJ2-1,NA,medium-sized,TGTGCCACCAGCAGAGATGGGGACTTGGGTTACAATGAGCAGTTCTTC,CATSRDGDLGYNEQFF
TRBV11-1,TRBJ2-7,TRBD2,few,TGTGCCAGCAGCAACCCGACTCGGACTAGCGGGAGGGGCTACGAGCAGTACTTC,CASSNPTRTSGRGYEQYF
TRBV19,TRBJ1-4,NA,NA,TGTGCCAGTAGCAGATGGGGGCCGGAGGAAAAACTGTTTTTT,CASSRWGPEEKLFF
TRBV2,TRBJ2-7,NA,NA,TGTGCCAGCAGTGTGAGACAGTTCTACGAGCAGTACTTC,CASSVRQFYEQYF
TRBV29-1,TRBJ1-1,NA,NA,TGCAGCGTTGAAGGGCTCGGGGAAGCTTTCTTT,CSVEGLGEAFF
TRBV10-3,TRBJ1-5,NA,NA,TGTGCCATCAGTGAGTGGCAAATTAGCAATCGGCCCCAGCATTTT,CAISEWQISNRPQHF
TRBV7-9,TRBJ2-7,NA,few,TGTGCCAGCAGCAAAGGGGACCAGTCCCGGGAGCAGTACTTC,CASSKGDQSREQYF
TRBV5-1,TRBJ1-2,NA,NA,TGCGCCAGCAGATTCGGGGCGCCCCCCGAGTATGGCTACACCTTC,CASRFGAPPEYGYTF
TRBV4-1,TRBJ2-7,NA,many,TGCGCCAGCAGCCAAGCCCTCGGACTCCGCGCAGATGAGCAGTACTTC,CASSQALGLRADEQYF
TRBV19,TRBJ2-1,NA,NA,TGTGCCAGTAGTTCGGGGTTGGATGAGCAGTTCTTC,CASSSGLDEQFF
TRBV20-1,TRBJ1-4,TRBD1,few,TGCAGTGCTATTACCGGGACAGGGGATGAAAAACTGTTTTTT,CSAITGTGDEKLFF
TRBV20-1,TRBJ2-5,TRBD1,NA,TGCAGTGCTAGAGAGGGACAGGTTGTGAAGACCCAGTACTTC,CSAREGQVVKTQYF
TRBV13,TRBJ2-5,NA,NA,TGTGCCAGCACATTCCGGGGTCTAGAGACCCAGTACTTC,CASTFRGLETQYF
TRBV20-1,TRBJ2-7,NA,NA,TGCAGTGCCCGGCGGACTCCTTCCTACGAGCAGTACTTT,CSARRTPSYEQYF
TRBV15,TRBJ1-5,TRBD1,NA,TGTGCCACCAGCAGAGATCCCCACGGACAGGTTAGCAACCAGCCCCAGCATTTT,CATSRDPHGQVSNQPQHF